This TCR beta chain was sequenced during a study of early T cells in non-severe SARS-CoV-2 infection. About the research overall: Sequencing input comprised bulk RNA from unsorted whole blood; chain pairing was not available. General study points: There was a bias toward anti-spike CD8 responses in VDJdb matching, which missed private and CD4 specificities.

This clonotype was observed a handful of times. Its specificity is not known. In the library, individual cDNA molecules carried attached unique molecular identifiers. TCRdb used MiXCR to reprocess the 5' RACE reads, holding one entry per CDR3 protein. This table has 60,000 to 75,000 distinct CDR3 sequences, around 10% appearing once. The germline CDR1 and CDR2 sequences are MNHEY and SVGAGI. The CDR3 runs to 14 residues. The specimen was whole blood. This sequence joins TRBV6-5 and TRBJ1-6; tentatively, D is TRBD1 (5 bases). This TCR derives from an adult who was a healthcare worker with PCR-confirmed SARS-CoV-2 infection or an uninfected control (not recorded which). The CDR3 DNA reads as TGTGCAATCAAAGTCAGGGAGGGAAATTCACCCCTCCACTTT. Amino acids: CAIKVREGNSPLHF.